Listed below are T cell receptor beta chains from one sample, sequenced in a study of beta chain features in type 1 diabetes. TCRdb keeps only in-frame clones here, not all; method: immunoSEQ multiplex PCR. The sample yields a few hundred thousand clones, roughly 12% seen once. The sequencing input was naive CD4+ T cells from blood. The receptors were sampled from a woman between 18 and 29 years old with type 1 diabetes. Both conserved end residues are part of each CDR3. Each record gives: D gene, V gene, CDR3 length, J gene, clone size, CDR3 protein, CDR3 DNA. The D gene is left open where the match is weak. Clone size appears in some rows only: once, few, many, or a class for an expanded clone.

NA	TRBV7-9	16	TRBJ2-4	NA	CASTTFPDGTKNIQYF	TGTGCCAGCACCACCTTCCCGGACGGGACCAAAAACATTCAGTACTTC
TRBD1	TRBV6-6	16	TRBJ1-3	few	CASTRDGQVSGNTIYF	TGTGCCAGCACTAGGGACGGACAGGTCTCTGGAAACACCATATATTTT
NA	TRBV7-9	13	TRBJ2-5	NA	CASRYTGSETQYF	TGTGCCAGCAGATATACGGGGAGCGAGACCCAGTACTTC
NA	TRBV2	14	TRBJ1-4	NA	CASSLRLSNEKLFF	TGTGCCAGCAGTCTTCGACTGAGTAATGAAAAACTGTTTTTT
TRBD1	TRBV7-2	15	TRBJ2-3	few	CASSLDRGNTDTQYF	TGTGCCAGCAGCCTAGACAGGGGAAACACAGATACGCAGTATTTT
NA	TRBV7-2	13	TRBJ2-5	NA	CASSQGRQETQYF	TGTGCCAGCAGCCAGGGGCGTCAAGAGACCCAGTACTTC
TRBD1	TRBV29-1	13	TRBJ2-2	few	CSVDRTHTGELFF	TGCAGCGTGGACAGGACACACACCGGGGAGCTGTTTTTT
TRBD1	TRBV9	16	TRBJ2-1	NA	CASSDTPGQGELWQFF	TGTGCCAGCAGCGATACACCGGGACAGGGGGAATTGTGGCAGTTCTTC
TRBD1	TRBV4-1	18	TRBJ2-6	few	CASSRPGTAPSGANVLTF	TGCGCCAGCAGCCGACCCGGGACAGCCCCCTCTGGGGCCAACGTCCTGACTTTC
NA	TRBV15	17	TRBJ2-6	NA	CATSRESGMAGANVLTF	TGTGCCACCAGCAGAGAGTCAGGGATGGCTGGGGCCAACGTCCTGACTTTC
TRBD2	TRBV2	16	TRBJ2-7	few	CASSEELAGNLYEQYF	TGTGCCAGCAGTGAAGAACTAGCGGGAAATTTGTACGAGCAGTACTTC
TRBD2	TRBV15	16	TRBJ2-7	NA	CATSRDLTSGRHEQYF	TGTGCCACCAGCAGAGATTTAACTAGCGGGAGACACGAGCAGTACTTC
NA	TRBV4-2	16	TRBJ1-3	NA	CASSQDQTSAGNTIYF	TGTGCCAGCAGCCAAGATCAGACCAGCGCGGGAAACACCATATATTTT
TRBD1	TRBV7-9	14	TRBJ2-1	NA	CASSFGQGVDEQFF	TGTGCCAGCAGCTTCGGACAGGGTGTGGATGAGCAGTTCTTC
NA	TRBV5-1	16	TRBJ2-1	NA	CASTPPGHSSYNEQFF	TGCGCCAGCACCCCGCCGGGACACAGCTCCTACAATGAGCAGTTCTTC
NA	TRBV4-1	17	TRBJ2-1	few	CASSQDRRTITYNEQFF	TGCGCCAGCAGCCAAGACAGAAGGACTATCACATACAATGAGCAGTTCTTC
TRBD2	TRBV6-6	15	TRBJ2-1	NA	CASSYASGSGNEQFF	TGTGCCAGCAGTTACGCTAGCGGGAGCGGGAATGAGCAGTTCTTC
NA	TRBV6-1	14	TRBJ2-5	few	CAIPGHLDVETQYF	TGTGCCATCCCGGGACACCTAGATGTGGAGACCCAGTACTTC
NA	TRBV28	13	TRBJ1-2	few	CASRPGQAEGYTF	TGTGCCAGCAGGCCGGGACAAGCGGAGGGCTACACCTTC
NA	TRBV19	18	TRBJ1-6	NA	CASRPPGLQSSYNSPLHF	TGTGCCAGTCGACCACCGGGACTCCAAAGCTCCTATAATTCACCCCTCCACTTT
NA	TRBV28	13	TRBJ1-5	NA	CASSWVSGQPQHF	TGTGCCAGCAGTTGGGTTTCAGGACAGCCCCAGCATTTT
TRBD2	TRBV30	14	TRBJ2-7	few	CAWERLAGPYEQYF	TGTGCCTGGGAAAGACTAGCGGGTCCTTACGAGCAGTACTTC
NA	TRBV4-1	15	TRBJ2-4	few	CASSQVGLAKNIQYF	TGCGCCAGCAGCCAAGTCGGACTAGCCAAAAACATTCAGTACTTC
NA	TRBV7-2	16	TRBJ2-5	NA	CASSLDGGRGRETQYF	TGTGCCAGCAGCTTAGATGGGGGACGGGGGAGAGAGACCCAGTACTTC
TRBD1	TRBV5-4	18	TRBJ2-5	few	CASSLARISPGQQETQYF	TGTGCCAGCAGCTTAGCACGGATCAGTCCGGGACAGCAAGAGACCCAGTACTTC
TRBD1	TRBV7-2	14	TRBJ2-7	few	CASSADRGRNEQYF	TGTGCCAGCAGCGCGGACAGGGGGCGCAACGAGCAGTACTTC
NA	TRBV6-5	15	TRBJ1-1	NA	CASSYSILGLTEAFF	TGTGCCAGCAGTTACTCGATCTTGGGACTCACTGAAGCTTTCTTT
NA	TRBV5-1	15	TRBJ2-7	few	CASTNEPLTSYEQYF	TGCGCCAGCACGAACGAACCTCTCACTTCCTACGAGCAGTACTTC
NA	TRBV4-3	13	TRBJ2-1	few	CASSLTTYDEQFF	TGCGCCAGCAGCCTGACTACCTACGATGAGCAGTTCTTC
NA	TRBV2	11	TRBJ2-1	few	CASSYREGRFF	TGTGCCAGCAGTTACAGGGAAGGGCGGTTCTTC
TRBD2	TRBV28	14	TRBJ2-3	few	CASSLASGTDTQYF	TGTGCCAGCAGTTTAGCTAGCGGGACTGATACGCAGTATTTT
TRBD1	TRBV11-2	14	TRBJ1-4	NA	CASNFQGGNEKLFF	TGTGCCAGCAACTTCCAGGGGGGCAATGAAAAACTGTTTTTT
TRBD1	TRBV10-3	14	TRBJ2-2	few	CAISRQGAAGELFF	TGTGCCATCAGCCGACAGGGGGCCGCCGGGGAGCTGTTTTTT
TRBD1	TRBV7-2	15	TRBJ1-5	few	CASSEEPGGTQPQHF	TGTGCCAGCAGCGAGGAGCCAGGGGGTACTCAGCCCCAGCATTTT
NA	TRBV30	13	TRBJ2-5	NA	CAWTGGYQETQYF	TGTGCCTGGACAGGGGGGTACCAAGAGACCCAGTACTTC
NA	TRBV4-3	13	TRBJ2-5	NA	CASSQGQKETQYF	TGCGCCAGCAGCCAAGGACAGAAAGAGACCCAGTACTTC
TRBD1	TRBV7-2	19	TRBJ2-6	NA	CASSFRQGSFSSGANVLTF	TGTGCCAGCAGCTTCAGACAGGGTTCTTTTTCCTCTGGGGCCAACGTCCTGACTTTC
NA	TRBV5-1	11	TRBJ1-2	few	CASSSPGGYTF	TGCGCCAGCAGCTCGCCGGGAGGCTACACCTTC
NA	TRBV9	15	TRBJ2-5	few	CASSVGGRIQETQYF	TGTGCCAGCAGCGTAGGGGGGCGGATTCAAGAGACCCAGTACTTC
TRBD1	TRBV2	14	TRBJ2-7	NA	CASRSGTANYEQYF	TGTGCCAGCAGATCCGGGACAGCTAACTACGAGCAGTACTTC
TRBD1	TRBV9	16	TRBJ2-3	NA	CASSLRQGARADTQYF	TGTGCCAGCAGCCTCAGACAGGGGGCTAGGGCAGATACGCAGTATTTT
NA	TRBV5-4	14	TRBJ2-7	few	CASSFGLHTLEQYF	TGTGCCAGCAGCTTCGGACTTCACACCCTTGAGCAGTACTTC
NA	TRBV5-1	13	TRBJ1-4	NA	CASSLDYLEKLFF	TGCGCCAGCAGCTTGGACTACCTTGAAAAACTGTTTTTT
TRBD2	TRBV28	15	TRBJ2-7	NA	CASSQGTRLTYEQYF	TGTGCCAGCAGTCAAGGGACTAGACTCACCTACGAGCAGTACTTC
NA	TRBV2	15	TRBJ2-2	few	CASRVTDTPTGELFF	TGTGCCAGCAGGGTTACGGACACTCCGACCGGGGAGCTGTTTTTT
NA	TRBV7-2	17	TRBJ2-5	once	CASTPQVQAGAYETQYF	TGTGCCAGCACCCCTCAAGTTCAGGCAGGGGCTTACGAGACCCAGTACTTC
TRBD2	TRBV6-5	14	TRBJ2-5	few	CASSETSGEETQYF	TGTGCCAGCAGTGAGACTAGCGGGGAGGAGACCCAGTACTTC
NA	TRBV13	14	TRBJ2-1	few	CASSPYRSSDEQFF	TGTGCCAGCAGCCCCTATAGAAGTTCCGATGAGCAGTTCTTC